The TCR beta chain under discussion was sequenced for a study of cytomegalovirus exposure and HLA in healthy donors. Study outcomes and limitations: Later analysis found that TCR beta chains associated with HLA were more clonally expanded than other, equally common chains. Presence/absence analysis assumed near-uniform sequencing depth across donors.

CDR1 is SGHRS, CDR2 YFSETQ, per germline. V dropped 4 bases and J dropped 4; count of bases not matched to a gene: 9. This CDR3 is 16 amino acids long. With respect to this clone: Its antigen remains unidentified.

A multiplex PCR was run with 60 Vbeta primers and 13 Jbeta primers. Study processing details: A follow-up analysis tallied tens of millions of unique TCR beta chains, 8.5 million to 14 million shared. Assay: immunoSEQ multiplex PCR; the TCRdb copy retains only in-frame clones and omits some. V and J calls and clone size follow that table, whereas D and trimming were derived from the DNA. Of some 150,000 clones listed, 81% are singletons. Input material: PBMCs. The clonotype comes from a woman aged 45-65 years in good health and CMV-seronegative. This sequence joins TRBV5-1 and TRBJ2-1, with 9 bases that match TRBD2. The CDR3 coding sequence is TGCGCCAGCAGCCTAGACCCGACTAGCGGTTACAATGAGCAGTTCTTC. Amino acids: CASSLDPTSGYNEQFF. Full variable domain (missing parts from reference TRBV5-1 and TRBJ2-1): KAGVTQTPRYLIKTRGQQVTLSCSPISGHRSVSWYQQTPGQGLQFLFEYFSETQRNKGNFPGRFSGRQFSNSRSEMNVSTLELGDSALYLCASSLDPTSGYNEQFFGPGTRLTVL.